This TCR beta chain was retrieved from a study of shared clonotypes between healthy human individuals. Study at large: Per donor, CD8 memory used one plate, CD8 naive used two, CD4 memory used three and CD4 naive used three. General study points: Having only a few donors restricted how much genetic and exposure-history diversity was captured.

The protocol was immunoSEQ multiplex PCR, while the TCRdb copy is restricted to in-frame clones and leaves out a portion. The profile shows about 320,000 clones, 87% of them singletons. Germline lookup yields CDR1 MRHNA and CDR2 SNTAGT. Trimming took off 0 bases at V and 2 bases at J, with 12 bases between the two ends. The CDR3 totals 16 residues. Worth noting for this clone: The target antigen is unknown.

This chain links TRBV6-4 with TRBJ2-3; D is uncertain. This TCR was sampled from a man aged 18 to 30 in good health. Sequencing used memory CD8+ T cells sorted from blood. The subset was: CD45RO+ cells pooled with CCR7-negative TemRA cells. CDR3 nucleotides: TGTGCCAGCAGTGACTCAACCCACGATAACACAGATACGCAGTATTTT. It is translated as CASSDSTHDNTDTQYF.